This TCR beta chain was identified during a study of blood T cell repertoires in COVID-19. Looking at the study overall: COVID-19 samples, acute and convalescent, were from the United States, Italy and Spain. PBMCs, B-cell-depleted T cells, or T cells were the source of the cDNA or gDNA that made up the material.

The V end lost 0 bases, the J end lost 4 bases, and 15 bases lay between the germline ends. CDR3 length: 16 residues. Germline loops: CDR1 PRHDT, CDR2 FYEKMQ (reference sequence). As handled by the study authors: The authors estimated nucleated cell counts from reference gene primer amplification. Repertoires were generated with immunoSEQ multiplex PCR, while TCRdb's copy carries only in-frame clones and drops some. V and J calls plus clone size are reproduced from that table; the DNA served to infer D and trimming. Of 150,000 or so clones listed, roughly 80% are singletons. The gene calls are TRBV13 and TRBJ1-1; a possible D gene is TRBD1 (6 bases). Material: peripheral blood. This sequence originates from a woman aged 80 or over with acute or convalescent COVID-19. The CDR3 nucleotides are TGTGCCAGCAGCTTAGGGGCAGGGGTAGGGGGCACTGAAGCTTTCTTT. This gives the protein CASSLGAGVGGTEAFF.